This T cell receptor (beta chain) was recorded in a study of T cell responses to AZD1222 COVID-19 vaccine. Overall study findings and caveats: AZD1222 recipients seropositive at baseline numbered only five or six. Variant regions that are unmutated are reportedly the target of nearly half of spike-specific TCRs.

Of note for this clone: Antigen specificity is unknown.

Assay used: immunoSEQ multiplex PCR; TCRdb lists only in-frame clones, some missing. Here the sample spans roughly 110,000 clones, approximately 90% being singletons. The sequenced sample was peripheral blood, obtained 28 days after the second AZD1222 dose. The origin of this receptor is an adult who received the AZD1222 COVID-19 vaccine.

The CDR3 coding sequence is TGTGCCAGCAGCCAAAAGTTTCCCCCGGGACAGGGAGGGAACACTGAAGCTTTCTTT. It yields the protein CASSQKFPPGQGGNTEAFF. This chain joins TRBV16 and TRBJ1-1; 9 bases align to TRBD1. The V gene's germline CDR1 is KGHSY and CDR2 FQNENV. The CDR3 loop spans 19 amino acids. Trimming cost V 2 bases and J 1 base; bases outside gene matches: 14. Filled out from reference TRBV16 and TRBJ1-1, the complete variable domain reads GEEVAQTPKHLVRGEGQKAKLYCAPIKGHSYVFWYQQVLKNEFKFLISFQNENVFDETGMPKERFSAKCLPNSPCSLEIQATKLEDSAVYFCASSQKFPPGQGGNTEAFFGQGTRLTVV.